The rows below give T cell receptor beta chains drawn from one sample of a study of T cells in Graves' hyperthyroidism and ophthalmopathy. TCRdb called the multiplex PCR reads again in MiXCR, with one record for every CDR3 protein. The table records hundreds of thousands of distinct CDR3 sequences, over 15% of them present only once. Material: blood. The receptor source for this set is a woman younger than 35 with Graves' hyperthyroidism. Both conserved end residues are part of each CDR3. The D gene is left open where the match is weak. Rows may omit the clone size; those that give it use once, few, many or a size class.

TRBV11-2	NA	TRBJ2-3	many	TGTGCCAGCAGCTTTCTTCGTGGGGCGGATACGCAGTATTTT	CASSFLRGADTQYF
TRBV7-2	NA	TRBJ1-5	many	TGTGCCAGCAGCCGGGACCAAGATAGCAATCAGCCCCAGCATTTT	CASSRDQDSNQPQHF
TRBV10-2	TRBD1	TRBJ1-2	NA	TGCGCCAGCCGCGGGACAGGGTTTAACTATGGCTACACCTTC	CASRGTGFNYGYTF
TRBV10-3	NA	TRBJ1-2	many	TGTGCCATCAGTTGGGACAACCCTTATGGCTACACCTTC	CAISWDNPYGYTF
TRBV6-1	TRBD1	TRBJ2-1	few	TGTGCCAGCAGTGTGGACAGGGCCCCCTACAATGAGCAGTTCTTC	CASSVDRAPYNEQFF
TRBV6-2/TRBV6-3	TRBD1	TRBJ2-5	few	TGTGCCAGCAGTGACAGGGTAAATCAAGAGACCCAGTACTTC	CASSDRVNQETQYF
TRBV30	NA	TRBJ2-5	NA	TGTGCCTCAGAGCCTCCGACTGGGGGACAACAAGAGACCCAGTACTTC	CASEPPTGGQQETQYF
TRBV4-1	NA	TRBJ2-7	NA	TGCGCCAGCAGCCATATCGGAGACGCCGACTACGAGCAGTACTTC	CASSHIGDADYEQYF
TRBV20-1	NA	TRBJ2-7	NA	TGCAGTGCTAGATTCACGTACGAGCAGTACTTC	CSARFTYEQYF
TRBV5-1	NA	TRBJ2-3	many	TGTGCCAGCAGCTTAGGGGCAGATACGCAGTATTTT	CASSLGADTQYF
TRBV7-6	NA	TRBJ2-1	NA	TGTGCCAGCAGCTTTGAGACAGAAAAGAATGAGCAGTTCTTC	CASSFETEKNEQFF
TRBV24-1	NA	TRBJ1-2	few	TGTGCCACCAGTGATCAGGGTGGGGGCTACACCTTC	CATSDQGGGYTF
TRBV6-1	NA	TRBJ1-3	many	TGTGCCAGCAGCCCGTTGACAGCTCCGGGAGGCACCATATATTTT	CASSPLTAPGGTIYF
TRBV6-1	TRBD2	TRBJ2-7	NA	TGTGCCAGCAGTCCGTTAGCGGGAGACGGCGACGAGCAGTACTTC	CASSPLAGDGDEQYF
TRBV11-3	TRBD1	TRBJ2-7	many	TGTGCCAGCAGCTTTACCAGGGGGTTCTACGAGCAGTACTTC	CASSFTRGFYEQYF
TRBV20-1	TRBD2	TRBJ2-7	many	TGCAGTGCTAGATTTCGGGGGGACGTAACCTACGAGCAGTACTTC	CSARFRGDVTYEQYF
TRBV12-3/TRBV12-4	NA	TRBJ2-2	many	TGTGCCTCCCGGAGCATTCTGCACGCGAACACCGGGGAGCTGTTTTTT	CASRSILHANTGELFF
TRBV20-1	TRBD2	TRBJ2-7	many	TGCAGTGCTCGTGGAAAGCTAGCGGGCCGCTCCTACGAGCAGTACTTC	CSARGKLAGRSYEQYF
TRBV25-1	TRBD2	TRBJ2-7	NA	TGTGCCAGCAGTGAGACTAGCGGGGGGCATTCCTACGAGCAGTACTTC	CASSETSGGHSYEQYF
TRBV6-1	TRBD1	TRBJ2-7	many	TGTGCCAGCAGTGAAGAGACAGGGGGCTCCTACGAGCAGTACTTC	CASSEETGGSYEQYF
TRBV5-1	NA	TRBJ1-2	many	TGCGCCAGCAGCTTGGACGGGACGTCAAACTATGGCTACACCTTC	CASSLDGTSNYGYTF
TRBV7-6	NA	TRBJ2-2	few	TGTGCCAGCAGCTCCCCCAGGGGCCAGAAGAACACCGGGGAGCTGTTTTTT	CASSSPRGQKNTGELFF
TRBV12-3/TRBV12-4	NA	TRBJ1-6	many	TGTGCCAGCAGCCGCCGGGGGACGGGAGAGAATTCACCCCTCCACTTT	CASSRRGTGENSPLHF
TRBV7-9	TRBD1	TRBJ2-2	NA	TGTGCCAGCAGATCGACAGGGACCGGGGAGCTGTTTTTT	CASRSTGTGELFF
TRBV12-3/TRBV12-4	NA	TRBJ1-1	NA	TGTGCCAGCAGCCTATTGGGTGCGACGGCTTTCTTT	CASSLLGATAFF
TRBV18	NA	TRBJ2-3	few	TGTGCCAGCTCACCCCCTCCCGCAGATACGCAGTATTTT	CASSPPPADTQYF
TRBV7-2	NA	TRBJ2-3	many	TGTGCCAGCAGCTTAGCCGCCCCGGGGGATACGCAGTATTTT	CASSLAAPGDTQYF
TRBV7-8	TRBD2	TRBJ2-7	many	TGTGCCAGCAGCCGGACTAGCGGGGGGGCCCCCGGCTACGAGCAGTACTTC	CASSRTSGGAPGYEQYF
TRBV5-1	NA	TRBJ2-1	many	TGCGCCAGCAGCGGGATGATCGGGGGCTACAATGAGCAGTTCTTC	CASSGMIGGYNEQFF
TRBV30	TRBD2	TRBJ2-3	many	TGTGCCTGGCAGACTAGCGGGAGGTCAGATACGCAGTATTTT	CAWQTSGRSDTQYF
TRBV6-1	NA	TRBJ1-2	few	TGTGCCAGCAGCGACCGATATGTGGGCTACACCTTC	CASSDRYVGYTF
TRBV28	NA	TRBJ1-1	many	TGTGCCAGCAGTTTGTCCCAGGGAATTTGGTTGAACACTGAAGCTTTCTTT	CASSLSQGIWLNTEAFF
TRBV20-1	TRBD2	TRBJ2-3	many	TGCAGTGCAACGACTAGCGTCAGCACAGATACGCAGTATTTT	CSATTSVSTDTQYF
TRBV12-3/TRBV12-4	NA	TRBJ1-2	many	TGTGCCAGCAGTTCATACCGCAGGGTTTCTAACTATGGCTACACCTTC	CASSSYRRVSNYGYTF
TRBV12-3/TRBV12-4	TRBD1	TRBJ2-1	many	TGTGCCAGCAGTGCAGACAGGGATGAGCAGTTCTTC	CASSADRDEQFF
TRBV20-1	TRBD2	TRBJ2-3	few	TGCAGTGCTGAAGGTGTTAGCGGGAGACCAGCAGATACGCAGTATTTT	CSAEGVSGRPADTQYF
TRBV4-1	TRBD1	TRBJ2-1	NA	TGCGCCAGCAGCCAACTACTTAGGCGGACAGGGGAGGTCGATGAGCAGTTCTTC	CASSQLLRRTGEVDEQFF
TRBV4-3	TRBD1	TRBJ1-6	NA	TGCGCCAGCAGCCAACGTACCGGGACAGCACCCCTCCACTTT	CASSQRTGTAPLHF
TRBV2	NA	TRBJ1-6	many	TGTGCCAGCGTCTGGGCACAGAAAAATTCACCCCTCCACTTT	CASVWAQKNSPLHF
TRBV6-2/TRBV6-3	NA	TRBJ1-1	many	TGTGCCAGCAGTTCCCACACAGCTATGAACACTGAAGCTTTCTTT	CASSSHTAMNTEAFF
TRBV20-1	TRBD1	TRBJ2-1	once	TGCAGTGCTAGTGCCTGGACAGGGGGCCTAAATGAGCAGTTCTTC	CSASAWTGGLNEQFF
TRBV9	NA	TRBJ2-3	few	TGTGCCAGCAGCAGGGGGGGGGGCACAGATACGCAGTATTTT	CASSRGGGTDTQYF
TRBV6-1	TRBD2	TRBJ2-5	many	TGTGCCAGCAGCTCCGGACTAGCGGGCTTTCAAGAGACCCAGTACTTC	CASSSGLAGFQETQYF
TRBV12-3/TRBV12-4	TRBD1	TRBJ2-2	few	TGTGCCAGCGAGGACAGGGCGGGGACCGGGGAGCTGTTTTTT	CASEDRAGTGELFF
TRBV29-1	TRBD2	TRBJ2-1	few	TGCAGCGTTGAAACTAAGGTCAGCTACCGCGGGAGTCCTATCTATGAGCAGTTCTTC	CSVETKVSYRGSPIYEQFF
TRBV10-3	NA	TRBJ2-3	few	TGTGCCATCAGTGATCGGGACAACACAACAGATACGCAGTATTTT	CAISDRDNTTDTQYF
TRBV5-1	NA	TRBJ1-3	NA	TGCGCCAGCAGCTTAAGGACCGGGCAAGGAAACACCATATATTTT	CASSLRTGQGNTIYF
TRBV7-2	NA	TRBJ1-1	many	TGTGCCAGCAGCTTAACCCCGGGGGGCTCCACTGAAGCTTTCTTT	CASSLTPGGSTEAFF
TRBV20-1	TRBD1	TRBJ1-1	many	TGCAGTGCTAGGGACATAACAGGGGGTAACACTGAAGCTTTCTTT	CSARDITGGNTEAFF
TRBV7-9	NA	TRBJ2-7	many	TGTGCCAGCACGAGCGCCGGGTCCTACCTCGCCGAGCAGTACTTC	CASTSAGSYLAEQYF
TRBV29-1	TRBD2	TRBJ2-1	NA	TGCAGCGTTGTGGGTAGCGGGAGCGATGAGCAGTTCTTC	CSVVGSGSDEQFF
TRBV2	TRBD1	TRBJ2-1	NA	TGTGCCAGCAGGCCCGGACAGGGGGCGAGCTCCTACAATGAGCAGTTCTTC	CASRPGQGASSYNEQFF
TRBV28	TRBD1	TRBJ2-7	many	TGTGCCAGCAGTCCCTTAGGGGGACAGTCTACCTACGAGCAGTACTTC	CASSPLGGQSTYEQYF
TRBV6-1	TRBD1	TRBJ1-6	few	TGTGCCAGCAGTAATGGACAGGGGGGAAGGAATTCACCCCTCCACTTT	CASSNGQGGRNSPLHF
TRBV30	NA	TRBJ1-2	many	TGTGCCTGGAGTTCGGGGAACCCCTATGGCTACACCTTC	CAWSSGNPYGYTF
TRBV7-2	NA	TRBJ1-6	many	TGTGCCAGCAGCCTTTCGGGGGCTCGAAATTCACCCCTCCACTTT	CASSLSGARNSPLHF
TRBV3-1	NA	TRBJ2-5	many	TGTGCCAGCAGCCAAGTAGCGGCTCTCCAAGAGACCCAGTACTTC	CASSQVAALQETQYF
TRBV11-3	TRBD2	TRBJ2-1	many	TGTGCCAGCACAAAGGGACTAGCGGGAGGGCAGAGTTACAATGAGCAGTTCTTC	CASTKGLAGGQSYNEQFF
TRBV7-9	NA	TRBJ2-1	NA	TGTGCCAGCAGCTTATGGGACAAGGACCCCACCGATGAGCAGTTCTTC	CASSLWDKDPTDEQFF